The 14 T cell receptor beta chains in this list originate from one sample, sequenced in a study of blood T cell repertoires in COVID-19. This table comes from immunoSEQ multiplex PCR, and its TCRdb copy is limited to in-frame clones, with some not included. The repertoire includes 150,000 to 160,000 clones, 80% to 90% of them detected once, and 9% to 10% sits in the top ten. Material: peripheral blood. These receptors came from a woman in her forties or fifties with acute or convalescent COVID-19.

CDR3 sequence reads: CASYENRKGQPQHF. The CDR3 region has the DNA TGTGCCAGCTATGAAAACAGGAAAGGTCAGCCCCAGCATTTT. The chain carries TRBV28 and TRBJ1-5; possibly TRBD1 for D (5 bases). Trimming cost V 8 bases and J 6 bases, with 17 bases left between them. This CDR3 is 14 amino acids long. Germline V gives CDR1 MDHEN, CDR2 SYDVKM.

CDR3 DNA: TGTGCCAGTAGTATTTCTCAGGGCTTAACATATGGCTACACCTTC. Translation gives CASSISQGLTYGYTF. The V call is TRBV19, the J call TRBJ1-2; TRBD1 is a possible D gene (5 bases). CDR1 and CDR2 (germline): LNHDA, SQIVND (reference sequence). This CDR3 has 15 amino acids. V was trimmed by 3 bases and J by 5 bases, leaving 16 bases between them.

This clone has only one observation. This CDR3 is CASSLAFTSTDTQYF. CDR3 nucleotide sequence: TGTGCCAGCAGCTTGGCTTTTACTAGCACAGATACGCAGTATTTT. This sequence joins TRBV5-6 and TRBJ2-3; D ambiguous. V lost 0 bases and J lost 0, with 8 bases in between. CDR3 length: 15 residues. Looked up from germline, CDR1 is SGHDT and CDR2 is YYEEEE.

The rearrangement uses TRBV13 and TRBJ2-7; D is perhaps TRBD1 (5 bases). V was clipped by 1 base and J by 6 bases, with 7 bases between them. Germline V gene data show CDR1 as PRHDT and CDR2 as FYEKMQ (reference sequence). CDR3 length: 12 residues. CDR3 residues: CASSLAGFEQYF. The CDR3 bases are TGTGCCAGCAGCTTAGCAGGGTTCGAGCAGTACTTC.

The chain recombines TRBV7-8 with TRBJ2-1; D possibly corresponds to TRBD2 (5 bases). The ends were cut back, 3 bases at V and 4 bases at J, with 10 bases in the middle. CDR1 SGHVS and CDR2 FQNEAQ come from the germline V gene. There are 14 residues in the CDR3. The CDR3: CASSFTGKYNEQFF. The CDR3 DNA is TGTGCCAGCAGCTTCACCGGGAAATACAATGAGCAGTTCTTC.

CDR3 residues: CASSLTSGSLRSRYNEQFF. The CDR3 bases are TGTGCCAGCTCACTGACTAGCGGGAGTCTGCGTTCCCGATACAATGAGCAGTTCTTC. This chain joins TRBV18 and TRBJ2-1; 12 bases fit TRBD2. V shed 4 bases, J shed 4 bases, and the junction held 14 bases outside the gene matches. CDR3 length: 19 amino acids. From germline, CDR1 is KGHSH and CDR2 LQKENI.

The CDR3 DNA reads as TGTGCCAGTAGCAAACCCGGGACAGGGAACAATGAGCAGTTCTTC. The encoded protein is CASSKPGTGNNEQFF. The genes are TRBV19 and TRBJ2-1, with 9 bases identical to TRBD1. Germline V gene lookup returns CDR1 LNHDA and CDR2 SQIVND (reference sequence). Trimming took 6 bases from V and 5 from J; bases not matched to a gene: 8. This CDR3 region has 15 residues. Complete variable domain (other parts from reference TRBV19 and TRBJ2-1): DGGITQSPKYLFRKEGQNVTLSCEQNLNHDAMYWYRQDPGQGLRLIYYSQIVNDFQKGDIAEGYSVSREKKESFPLTVTSAQKNPTAFYLCASSKPGTGNNEQFFGPGTRLTVL.

The chain recombines TRBV19 with TRBJ2-2, with 9 bases fitting TRBD1. Trimming removed 4 bases from V and 6 bases from J; junction bases left unmatched: 3. The CDR3 has 14 amino acids. Germline V gene sequence: CDR1 LNHDA, CDR2 SQIVND (reference sequence). In DNA form, the CDR3 reads TGTGCCAGTAGTACCACAGGGGGCGCCGGGGAGCTGTTTTTT. Translation: CASSTTGGAGELFF.

The chain has TRBV11-3 and TRBJ1-5; 11 bases are a match to TRBD1. Germline V gene sequence: CDR1 SGHNT, CDR2 YENEEA. CDR3 length: 15 amino acids. V lost 5 bases to trimming and J lost 7 bases; unmatched junction nucleotides: 7. The DNA for the CDR3 is TGTGCCAGCAGCCCCGGACAGGGGGCCTCACAGCCCCAGCATTTT. As protein: CASSPGQGASQPQHF.

CDR3 nucleotide sequence: TGCAGCGTCCGCAGGAATAGAAACACTGAAGCTTTCTTT. It translates to CSVRRNRNTEAFF. The chain is built from TRBV29-1 and TRBJ1-1, with D unclear. The CDR3 is 13 residues long. Germline assignment: CDR1 SQVTM and CDR2 ANQGSEA. V lost 6 bases and J 2 bases, leaving 13 bases between the germline ends.

The rearrangement joins TRBV5-8 to TRBJ2-7; D unclear. CDR1 SGHTS and CDR2 YDEGEE come from the germline V gene. CDR3 length: 13 amino acids. Trimming stripped 1 base from V and 3 bases from J, with 8 bases between. The DNA for the CDR3 is TGTGCCAGCAGCTTGACTGGAGTCTACGAGCAGTACTTC. This sequence encodes CASSLTGVYEQYF.

The CDR3 nucleotides read TGTGCCTGGAGCGAAGAACAGGGGGTTGGCGATCAGCCCCAGCATTTT. It translates to CAWSEEQGVGDQPQHF. The chain is built from TRBV30 and TRBJ1-5; 8 bases match TRBD1. CDR3 length: 16 residues. Germline V gives CDR1 GTSNPN, CDR2 SVGIG (reference sequence). V lost 3 bases and J lost 5; bases outside the gene matches: 12.

CDR3 nucleotide sequence: TGTGCCAGCAGTGCAACTTATCTCCCAGATACGCAGTATTTT. The encoded protein is CASSATYLPDTQYF. The V call is TRBV27, the J call TRBJ2-3, with D unresolved. Germline-derived CDR1 and CDR2 are MNHEY and SMNVEV (reference sequence). CDR3 size: 14 residues. Deletions cut 5 bases from V and 4 bases from J, with 13 bases between.

This clone was found once. CDR3 region: CASSYSTGSTVGYTF. In nucleotides, the CDR3 is TGTGCCAGCAGTTACTCGACCGGGAGCACCGTTGGCTACACCTTC. The chain combines TRBV6-5 with TRBJ1-2; no definite D call. V lost 0 bases to trimming and J lost 7 bases, with 15 bases between them. This CDR3 region has 15 residues. The V gene's germline CDR1 is MNHEY and CDR2 SVGAGI.